The 19 T cell receptor beta chains presented below share a single source sample, sequenced in a study of T cell repertoires in cytomegalovirus infection. TCRdb re-derived calls from the reads in MiXCR, one entry per CDR3 protein. The profile covers 250,000 to 300,000 distinct CDR3 sequences, with over 20% appearing a single time and about 15% taken by the ten largest. The source material was PBMCs. These receptors were collected from a human donor in good health (CMV status not recorded). Some clones in this sample may be carry-over from other donors' samples.

This clonotype occurred a few times. The gene calls are TRBV29-1 and TRBJ2-1, with D tentatively TRBD1 (6 bases). Germline CDR1 SQVTM, CDR2 ANQGSEA. Trimming cost V 0 bases and J 8 bases, with 8 bases left between them. This CDR3 is 12 amino acids long. The CDR3 nucleotides are TGCAGCGTTGAAGAACAGGGATATGAGCAGTTCTTC. Amino acids: CSVEEQGYEQFF.

This clonotype was detected many times. The J gene is TRBJ2-3, the V gene TRBV11-3; tentatively, D is TRBD2 (5 bases). Germline V gene lookup returns CDR1 SGHNT and CDR2 YENEEA. This CDR3 comprises 15 residues. V was shortened by 1 base and J by 1 base, with 9 bases between the two germline ends. The chain's CDR3 is CASSLGVGGTDTQYF. For the CDR3, the DNA is TGTGCCAGCAGCTTAGGAGTCGGGGGCACAGATACGCAGTATTTT.

The J gene is TRBJ2-2, the V gene TRBV19; no clear D. CDR1 and CDR2 (germline): LNHDA, SQIVND (reference sequence). The CDR3 sequence is 14 residues long. V was cut by 7 bases and J by 3 bases, with 12 bases left in between. The CDR3 region has the DNA TGTGCCAGTAAATGGCGGAGCCACACCGGGGAGCTGTTTTTT. It is translated as CASKWRSHTGELFF.

This clonotype was counted between two and nine times. This chain joins TRBV5-1 and TRBJ2-1; no reliable D call. Trimming stripped 4 bases from V and 8 bases from J, with 13 bases between. The germline V gene has CDR1 SGHRS and CDR2 YFSETQ. The CDR3 has 13 residues. The CDR3: CASSPLVGYEQFF. The CDR3 DNA sequence: TGCGCCAGCAGCCCCTTAGTTGGGTATGAGCAGTTCTTC.

The chain couples TRBV7-2 to TRBJ2-7; 7 nucleotides align to TRBD2. The V gene's germline CDR1 is SGHTA and CDR2 FQGNSA. Trimming at V came to 3 bases and at J to 7 bases, leaving 6 bases not matched to a gene. This CDR3 is 13 amino acids long. The CDR3 sequence is CASSFPGLREQYF. The DNA of the CDR3 is TGTGCCAGCAGCTTCCCGGGACTAAGGGAGCAGTACTTC.

CDR3 region: CASSLPQAKLFF. As DNA, the CDR3 is TGTGCCAGCAGTCTACCACAAGCAAAACTGTTTTTT. The rearrangement uses TRBV28 and TRBJ1-4; D gene ambiguous. Trimming left V 5 bases short and J 10 bases short, with 11 bases between. The germline CDR1 and CDR2 sequences are MDHEN and SYDVKM. CDR3 length equals 12 residues.

The chain uses TRBV27 and TRBJ2-1, with 7 bases aligning to TRBD2. Unmatched junction bases numbered 12, after V lost 5 bases and J lost 5 bases. From germline, CDR1 is MNHEY and CDR2 SMNVEV (reference sequence). This CDR3 has 16 amino acids. In DNA form, the CDR3 reads TGTGCCAGCAGTCCGAGGACTAGTTTACAGAACAATGAGCAGTTCTTC. This sequence encodes CASSPRTSLQNNEQFF.

There are many counts of this clonotype. V and J are TRBV7-2 and TRBJ1-1; D unresolved. Trimming took off 2 bases at V and 8 bases at J, with 9 bases between the two ends. Germline CDR1 is SGHTA and CDR2 is FQGNSA. CDR3 length equals 12 residues. Here the CDR3 reads CASSLSQDEAFF. The CDR3 DNA follows: TGTGCCAGCAGCTTATCCCAGGACGAAGCTTTCTTT.

This chain links TRBV20-1 with TRBJ2-5; possibly TRBD1 for D (6 bases). V was cut by 6 bases and J by 1 base, with 15 bases left in between. Germline loops: CDR1 DFQATT, CDR2 SNEGSKA (reference sequence). There are 14 residues in the CDR3. The chain's CDR3 is CSAQGGDPQETQYF. CDR3 sequence (DNA): TGCAGTGCCCAAGGGGGTGACCCCCAAGAGACCCAGTACTTC.

There are many counts of this clonotype. The chain links TRBV7-2 to TRBJ2-1; TRBD2 matches 8 bases. The V and J ends lost 4 bases and 3 bases, in that order; junction bases with no gene match: 5. Germline CDR1 and CDR2: SGHTA and FQGNSA. The CDR3 covers 15 residues. The CDR3 region is CASSSGGRNYNEQFF. CDR3 bases: TGTGCCAGCAGCTCCGGCGGGAGGAACTACAATGAGCAGTTCTTC. Based on the CDR3 plus reference TRBV7-2 and TRBJ2-1, the full variable domain is GAGVSQSPSNKVTEKGKDVELRCDPISGHTALYWYRQSLGQGLEFLIYFQGNSAPDKSGLPSDRFSAERTGGSVSTLTIQRTQQEDSAVYLCASSSGGRNYNEQFFGPGTRLTVL.

The chain has TRBV6-2 or TRBV6-3 and TRBJ1-2; D may be TRBD1 (5 bases). This CDR3 has 16 amino acids. In germline, CDR1 is MNHEY, CDR2 SVGEGT. Trimming cost V 4 bases and J 5 bases, with 20 bases left between them. In DNA form, the CDR3 reads TGTGCCAGCAGTTTGTTTCTCGGGGGATTGCGGTATGGCTACACCTTC. Protein sequence: CASSLFLGGLRYGYTF.

Here the CDR3 DNA reads TGTGCCAGCAATGCCGGACCTGAAGCTTTCTTT. This codes for CASNAGPEAFF. This chain links TRBV28 with TRBJ1-1; D gene uncertain. The germline CDR1 and CDR2 sequences are MDHEN and SYDVKM. The CDR3 consists of 11 residues. Between the trimmed V and J ends, which lost 7 bases and 6 bases, there was a span of 9 bases.

This clonotype has more than one count but fewer than ten. The rearrangement joins TRBV14 to TRBJ1-6; D not certain. V lost 0 bases and J lost 8, with 8 bases in between. The CDR3 runs 14 residues. Germline V gene sequence: CDR1 SGHDN, CDR2 FVKESK. This CDR3 reads CASSQDSWYSPLHF. Here the CDR3 DNA reads TGTGCCAGCAGCCAAGACTCCTGGTATTCACCCCTCCACTTT. The full variable domain, in which reference TRBV14 and TRBJ1-6 provide the parts outside the CDR3, is EAGVTQFPSHSVIEKGQTVTLRCDPISGHDNLYWYRRVMGKEIKFLLHFVKESKQDESGMPNNRFLAERTGGTYSTLKVQPAELEDSGVYFCASSQDSWYSPLHFGNGTRLTVT.

The chain joins TRBV7-2 to TRBJ2-7; D is possibly TRBD2 (6 bases). CDR1 and CDR2 from the germline V gene are SGHTA and FQGNSA. The CDR3 is made up of 16 amino acids. V was shortened by 1 base and J by 3 bases, with 16 bases between the two germline ends. The chain's CDR3 is CASSLDGAGTHYEQYF. CDR3 nucleotides: TGTGCCAGCAGCTTAGATGGCGCGGGAACACACTACGAGCAGTACTTC.

This clonotype was detected ten times or more. V is TRBV7-2 and J is TRBJ2-5; the match to TRBD1 covers 8 bases. From germline, CDR1 is SGHTA and CDR2 FQGNSA. Trimming cost V 5 bases and J 5 bases; bases outside gene matches: 16. The CDR3 has 17 residues. The CDR3 reads CASSPTGQVLRPETQYF. The CDR3 nucleotides are TGTGCCAGCAGCCCTACGGGACAGGTGTTGAGGCCGGAGACCCAGTACTTC.

The rearrangement joins TRBV12-3 or TRBV12-4 to TRBJ2-7, with 10 bases lining up with TRBD1. The V gene end was trimmed by 7 bases and the J gene end by 2 bases; junction bases not matched to a gene: 5. The CDR3 has 14 residues. The CDR3 DNA is TGTGCCAGCACCTTGGGGACAGGGGCCTACGAGCAGTACTTC. Translating gives CASTLGTGAYEQYF.

This chain uses TRBV7-9 with TRBJ2-7, with 7 nucleotides matching TRBD2. The CDR3 totals 14 residues. J lost 3 bases, V lost 5 bases, and 7 bases had no gene match. Germline lookup yields CDR1 SEHNR and CDR2 FQNEAQ (reference sequence). The CDR3 sequence: CASSPEGGSYEQYF. In DNA, the CDR3 is TGTGCCAGCAGCCCCGAGGGAGGGAGCTACGAGCAGTACTTC.

This clonotype was recorded many times. This sequence joins TRBV7-8 and TRBJ1-5; 8 nucleotides match TRBD1. Germline CDR1 reads SGHVS; CDR2 reads FQNEAQ. V was pared by 5 bases and J by 7 bases, with 10 bases of the junction left unmatched. CDR3 length equals 15 residues. The chain's CDR3 is CASSVLGQGRQPQHF. The CDR3, as DNA: TGTGCCAGCAGCGTACTAGGACAGGGCAGACAGCCCCAGCATTTT.

V is TRBV12-3 or TRBV12-4 and J is TRBJ2-2; 12 bases fit TRBD1. V was pared by 7 bases and J by 4 bases, with 10 bases of the junction left unmatched. The CDR3 spans 17 residues. The CDR3 reads CASILPGQGAGTGELFF. In DNA, the CDR3 is TGTGCCAGCATCCTTCCGGGACAGGGGGCAGGCACCGGGGAGCTGTTTTTT.